This passage covers 2 T cell receptor beta chains from one sample sequenced in a study of T cell changes during pregnancy in multiple sclerosis. Repertoires were generated with immunoSEQ multiplex PCR, while TCRdb's copy carries only in-frame clones and drops some. The sample has 35,000 to 50,000 clones; around 90% are singletons. Here the sequenced sample was CD4+ T cells from peripheral blood mononuclear cells, taken in the first trimester of pregnancy. Receptors were obtained from a female donor with multiple sclerosis, enrolled in a pregnancy study.

J is TRBJ2-3 and V is TRBV5-1, with 7 bases identical to TRBD2. J was trimmed by 15 bases and V by 1 base; bases with no gene match: 8. There are 12 residues in the CDR3. CDR1 is SGHRS and CDR2 is YFSETQ in the germline V gene. DNA of the CDR3: TGCGCCAGCAGCTTGACTCCGGGACTATTTTATTTT. This gives the protein CASSLTPGLFYF.

This sequence joins TRBV18 and TRBJ2-1, with a possible D match to TRBD1 (6 bases). Germline V gene lookup returns CDR1 KGHSH and CDR2 LQKENI. CDR3 length: 13 residues. V was cut by 3 bases and J by 10 bases, with 13 bases left in between. Here the CDR3 reads CASSPQQGGEQFF. CDR3 DNA: TGTGCCAGCTCACCGCAACAGGGTGGCGAGCAGTTCTTC.